This TCR beta chain came from a study of cytomegalovirus exposure and HLA in healthy donors. This CDR3 is built from 15 residues. Germline assignment: CDR1 KGHSH and CDR2 LQKENI. V lost 3 bases and J lost 6; bases outside the gene matches: 10. Though probably carrying unrecorded immune exposures, donors were nominally healthy at sampling. Study-level points and caveats: Published work reported that the classifier diagnosed cytomegalovirus status with high specificity and sensitivity.

This clone has just one count. The target antigen is unknown. Researchers ran the PCR with 60 Vbeta and 13 Jbeta primers. Here immunoSEQ multiplex PCR was the method, and the copy in TCRdb shows in-frame clones only, minus some. The sample has roughly 170,000 clones; about 83% are singletons. The chain has TRBV18 and TRBJ1-1; 7 nucleotides match TRBD1. The TCR originated in a girl aged 10-17 years in good health and CMV-seropositive. The sequenced sample consisted of PBMCs. The CDR3 region is CASSPTLDRAPEAFF. CDR3 sequence (DNA): TGTGCCAGCTCACCTACACTAGACAGGGCCCCTGAAGCTTTCTTT.